A selection of T cell receptor beta chains follows, all from one sample in a study of human T cells and chemical hapten exposure. MiXCR, applied by TCRdb to the RACE reads, yields one record per CDR3 protein. The sample holds roughly 60,000 distinct CDR3 sequences; approximately 7% are singletons and the top ten take 1.5% to 2%. Sample: whole blood, taken in connection with sensitization to the hapten diphenylcyclopropenone (DPC). All receptors come from a woman in her 30s with alopecia areata. Some clones in this sample may be carry-over from other donors' samples. Both conserved end residues are part of each CDR3. The order of the fields is D gene, V gene, clone size, CDR3 length, J gene, CDR3 DNA, CDR3 protein. The D gene is left open where the match is weak. Not every row has a clone size; where given, it reads once, few, many or a size class.

D gene: NA
V gene: TRBV19
clone size: few
CDR3 length: 16
J gene: TRBJ2-1
CDR3 DNA: TGTGCCAGTACCACCCGAAGGGGGGGGGTACAAGGTGAGCAGTTCTTC
CDR3 protein: CASTTRRGGVQGEQFF

D gene: NA
V gene: TRBV24-1
clone size: many
CDR3 length: 13
J gene: TRBJ1-5
CDR3 DNA: TGTGCCACCAGTGATTCAGGCAATCAGCCCCAGCATTTT
CDR3 protein: CATSDSGNQPQHF

D gene: NA
V gene: TRBV20-1
clone size: many
CDR3 length: 15
J gene: TRBJ1-2
CDR3 DNA: TGCAGTGCTAGGGCCGGTTCTAATCCGAACTATGGCTACACCTTC
CDR3 protein: CSARAGSNPNYGYTF

D gene: NA
V gene: TRBV20-1
clone size: many
CDR3 length: 13
J gene: TRBJ1-2
CDR3 DNA: TGCAGTGCTAAGAGGCATAGTAGCTATGGCTACACCTTC
CDR3 protein: CSAKRHSSYGYTF

D gene: NA
V gene: TRBV29-1
clone size: many
CDR3 length: 15
J gene: TRBJ1-5
CDR3 DNA: TGCAGCGCCTTGACAGCTAGAGGTGGGAATCAGCCCCAGCATTTT
CDR3 protein: CSALTARGGNQPQHF

D gene: NA
V gene: TRBV14
clone size: many
CDR3 length: 14
J gene: TRBJ2-2
CDR3 DNA: TGTGCCAGCAGTCTTCAGACATACACCGGGGAGCTGTTTTTT
CDR3 protein: CASSLQTYTGELFF

D gene: NA
V gene: TRBV30
clone size: many
CDR3 length: 13
J gene: TRBJ2-2
CDR3 DNA: TGTGCCTGGACAGTACGGAACACCGGGGAGCTGTTTTTT
CDR3 protein: CAWTVRNTGELFF

D gene: NA
V gene: TRBV5-1
clone size: many
CDR3 length: 16
J gene: TRBJ2-2
CDR3 DNA: TGCGCCAGCAGCCCCACGACAAGGGGGGGCCCCGGGGAGCTGTTTTTT
CDR3 protein: CASSPTTRGGPGELFF

D gene: NA
V gene: TRBV18
clone size: NA
CDR3 length: 14
J gene: TRBJ1-1
CDR3 DNA: TGTGCCAGCTCACCACCAAAGGACACCCCTGAAGCTTTCTTT
CDR3 protein: CASSPPKDTPEAFF

D gene: NA
V gene: TRBV29-1
clone size: NA
CDR3 length: 14
J gene: TRBJ2-3
CDR3 DNA: TGCAGCGTTGAAGCGGAGGCCGGAGGGGATACGCAGTATTTT
CDR3 protein: CSVEAEAGGDTQYF

D gene: TRBD2
V gene: TRBV28
clone size: many
CDR3 length: 16
J gene: TRBJ2-5
CDR3 DNA: TGTGCCAGCAGTCTAAAAGCCTTACGAGCGGGGGAGGCCCAGTACTTC
CDR3 protein: CASSLKALRAGEAQYF

D gene: NA
V gene: TRBV6-2/TRBV6-3
clone size: many
CDR3 length: 16
J gene: TRBJ1-1
CDR3 DNA: TGTGCCAGCAGTTACTCGATATATAGCATGAACACTGAAGCTTTCTTT
CDR3 protein: CASSYSIYSMNTEAFF

D gene: NA
V gene: TRBV11-2
clone size: many
CDR3 length: 14
J gene: TRBJ2-7
CDR3 DNA: TGTGCCAGCAGCTTAGCCGCAATTTCCTACGAGCAGTACTTC
CDR3 protein: CASSLAAISYEQYF

D gene: NA
V gene: TRBV4-1
clone size: few
CDR3 length: 16
J gene: TRBJ1-4
CDR3 DNA: TGCGCCAGCAGCCAAGATAATTACAGAGGAAATGAAAAACTGTTTTTT
CDR3 protein: CASSQDNYRGNEKLFF

D gene: TRBD2
V gene: TRBV30
clone size: medium-sized
CDR3 length: 15
J gene: TRBJ2-5
CDR3 DNA: TGTGCCTGGAGCGCGACTAGCGGGGGGGTAGAGACCCAGTACTTC
CDR3 protein: CAWSATSGGVETQYF

D gene: TRBD2
V gene: TRBV18
clone size: many
CDR3 length: 16
J gene: TRBJ2-7
CDR3 DNA: TGTGCCAGCTCACCCCCGTGGAGCGGGGGGGGATACGAGCAGTACTTC
CDR3 protein: CASSPPWSGGGYEQYF

D gene: NA
V gene: TRBV12-3/TRBV12-4
clone size: many
CDR3 length: 14
J gene: TRBJ2-7
CDR3 DNA: TGTGCCAGCAGTTTAGTTCCAGGCTACTACGAGCAGTACTTC
CDR3 protein: CASSLVPGYYEQYF

D gene: NA
V gene: TRBV12-3/TRBV12-4
clone size: many
CDR3 length: 12
J gene: TRBJ1-2
CDR3 DNA: TGTGCCAGCAGTTTTGTAGGGAGTGGCTACACCTTC
CDR3 protein: CASSFVGSGYTF

D gene: NA
V gene: TRBV29-1
clone size: many
CDR3 length: 13
J gene: TRBJ2-3
CDR3 DNA: TGCAGCGCCGACACGGGAGGCACAGATACGCAGTATTTT
CDR3 protein: CSADTGGTDTQYF

D gene: NA
V gene: TRBV10-3
clone size: many
CDR3 length: 15
J gene: TRBJ2-7
CDR3 DNA: TGTGCCATCAGTGAAGGGGCCCTCGTCTCCTACGAGCAGTACTTC
CDR3 protein: CAISEGALVSYEQYF

D gene: TRBD2
V gene: TRBV6-1
clone size: many
CDR3 length: 15
J gene: TRBJ2-1
CDR3 DNA: TGTGCCAGCAGTGTGACTAGCGGGGGCCTTATTGAGCAGTTCTTC
CDR3 protein: CASSVTSGGLIEQFF

D gene: TRBD1
V gene: TRBV4-1
clone size: many
CDR3 length: 15
J gene: TRBJ1-4
CDR3 DNA: TGCGCCAGCAGCCAGGACAGGGGTGAATTCGAAAAACTGTTTTTT
CDR3 protein: CASSQDRGEFEKLFF

D gene: TRBD1
V gene: TRBV18
clone size: NA
CDR3 length: 15
J gene: TRBJ1-6
CDR3 DNA: TGTGCCAGCTCACCGCAAACAGGGGGCGATTCACCCCTCCACTTT
CDR3 protein: CASSPQTGGDSPLHF

D gene: NA
V gene: TRBV12-3/TRBV12-4
clone size: NA
CDR3 length: 13
J gene: TRBJ2-1
CDR3 DNA: TGTGCCAGCAGTTATCTTGGGAGCAATGAGCAGTTCTTC
CDR3 protein: CASSYLGSNEQFF